This entry features one TCR beta chain sequence. Its antigen is not known. Trimming took off 4 bases at V and 2 bases at J, with 19 bases between the two ends. The CDR3 contains 17 residues. Germline V gene sequence: CDR1 SGHRS, CDR2 YFSETQ. Generated by immunoSEQ multiplex PCR, the TCRdb table keeps only in-frame clones and is missing some. The sample has more than 60,000 clones; approximately 85% are singletons. The data were obtained in a study of Tregs in tolerant kidney transplant recipients. Study details: Related graft donors supplied nonmyeloablative bone marrow transplants, and mixed chimerism was transient.

General study points: For some patients, primers changed over time, blocking nucleotide-level comparison. Expanding Tregs on activated donor B cells appeared to best identify donor-specific TCRbeta clones. Biological reproducibility was not directly addressed in this study.

Specimen: Tregs from blood, collected before the transplant. This receptor was taken from a human donor who received a combined kidney and bone marrow transplant. The genes are TRBV5-1 and TRBJ2-4; D perhaps matches TRBD2 (5 bases). CDR3 sequence (DNA): TGCGCCAGCAGCCCCCTAGCCCCTCCCTTGTCCAAAAACATTCAGTACTTC. Amino acid sequence: CASSPLAPPLSKNIQYF.